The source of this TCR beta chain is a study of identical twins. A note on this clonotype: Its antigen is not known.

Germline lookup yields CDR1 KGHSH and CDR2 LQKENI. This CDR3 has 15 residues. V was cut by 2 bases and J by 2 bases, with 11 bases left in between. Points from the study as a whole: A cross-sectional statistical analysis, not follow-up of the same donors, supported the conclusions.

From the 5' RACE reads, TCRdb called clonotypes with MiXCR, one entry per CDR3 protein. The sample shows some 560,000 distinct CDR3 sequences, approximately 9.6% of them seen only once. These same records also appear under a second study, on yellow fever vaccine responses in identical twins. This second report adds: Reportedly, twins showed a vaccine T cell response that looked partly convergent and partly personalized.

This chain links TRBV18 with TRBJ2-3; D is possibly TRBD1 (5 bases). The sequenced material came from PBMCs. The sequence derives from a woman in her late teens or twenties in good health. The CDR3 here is CASSPGATTTDTQYF. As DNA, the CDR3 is TGTGCCAGCTCACCAGGGGCCACCACCACAGATACGCAGTATTTT.